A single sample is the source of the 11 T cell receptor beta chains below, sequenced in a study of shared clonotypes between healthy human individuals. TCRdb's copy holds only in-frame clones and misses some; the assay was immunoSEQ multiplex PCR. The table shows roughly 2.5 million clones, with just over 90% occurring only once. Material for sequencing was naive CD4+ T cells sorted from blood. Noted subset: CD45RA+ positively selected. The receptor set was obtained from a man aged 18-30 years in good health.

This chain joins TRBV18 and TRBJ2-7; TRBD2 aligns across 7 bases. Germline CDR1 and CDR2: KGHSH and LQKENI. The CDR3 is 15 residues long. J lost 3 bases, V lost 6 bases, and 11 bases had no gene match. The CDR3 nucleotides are TGTGCCAGCTCGCCGGGGGTAGCGGGTCTCTACGAGCAGTACTTC. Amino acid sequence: CASSPGVAGLYEQYF.

CDR3 protein: CASTGGGPSSYEQYF. Written as DNA, the CDR3 is TGTGCCAGCACCGGGGGGGGACCCAGCTCCTACGAGCAGTACTTC. This chain links TRBV7-9 with TRBJ2-7, with 8 bases fitting TRBD2. CDR1 is SEHNR and CDR2 is FQNEAQ in the germline V gene (reference sequence). V shed 7 bases and J 0 bases; nucleotides not matched to a gene: 8. The CDR3 covers 15 residues.

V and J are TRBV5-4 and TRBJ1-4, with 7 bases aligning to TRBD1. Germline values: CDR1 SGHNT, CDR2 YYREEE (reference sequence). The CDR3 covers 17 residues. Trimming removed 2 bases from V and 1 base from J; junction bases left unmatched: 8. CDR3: CASSLDRAHRTNEKLFF. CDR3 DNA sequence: TGTGCCAGCAGCTTAGACAGGGCCCACCGAACTAATGAAAAACTGTTTTTT. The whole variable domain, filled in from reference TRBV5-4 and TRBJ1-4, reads ETGVTQSPTHLIKTRGQQVTLRCSSQSGHNTVSWYQQALGQGPQFIFQYYREEENGRGNFPPRFSGLQFPNYSSELNVNALELDDSALYLCASSLDRAHRTNEKLFFGSGTQLSVL.

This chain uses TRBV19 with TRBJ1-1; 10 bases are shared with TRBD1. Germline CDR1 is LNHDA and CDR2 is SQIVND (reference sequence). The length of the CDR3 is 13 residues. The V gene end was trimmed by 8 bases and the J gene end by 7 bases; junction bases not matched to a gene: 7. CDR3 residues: CASGTGVLGEAFF. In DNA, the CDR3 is TGTGCCAGTGGGACAGGGGTTTTGGGTGAAGCTTTCTTT.

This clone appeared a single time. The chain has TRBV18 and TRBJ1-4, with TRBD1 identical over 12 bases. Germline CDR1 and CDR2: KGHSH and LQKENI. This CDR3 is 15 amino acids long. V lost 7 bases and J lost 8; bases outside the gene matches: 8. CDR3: CASFPGQGAEEKLFF. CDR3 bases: TGTGCCAGCTTTCCGGGACAGGGGGCTGAAGAAAAACTGTTTTTT.

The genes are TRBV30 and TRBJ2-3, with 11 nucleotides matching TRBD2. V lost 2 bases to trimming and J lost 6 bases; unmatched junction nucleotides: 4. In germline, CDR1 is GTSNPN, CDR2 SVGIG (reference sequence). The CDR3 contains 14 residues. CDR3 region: CAWSPGLADDTQYF. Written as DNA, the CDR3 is TGTGCCTGGAGTCCGGGACTAGCGGACGATACGCAGTATTTT.

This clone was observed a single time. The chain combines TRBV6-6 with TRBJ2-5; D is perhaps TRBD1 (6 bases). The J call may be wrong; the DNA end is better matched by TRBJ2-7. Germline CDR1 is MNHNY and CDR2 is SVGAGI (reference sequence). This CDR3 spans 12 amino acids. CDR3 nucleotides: TGTGCCAGCAGTACAGGGCCCTACGAGCAGTACTTC. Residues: CASSTGPYEQYF.

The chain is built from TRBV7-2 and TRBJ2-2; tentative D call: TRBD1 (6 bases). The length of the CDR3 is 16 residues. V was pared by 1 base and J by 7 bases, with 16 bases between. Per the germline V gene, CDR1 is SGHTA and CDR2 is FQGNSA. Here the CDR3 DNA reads TGTGCCAGCAGCTTAGTAGGGCAGGGGATAATCGGGGAGCTGTTTTTT. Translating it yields CASSLVGQGIIGELFF.

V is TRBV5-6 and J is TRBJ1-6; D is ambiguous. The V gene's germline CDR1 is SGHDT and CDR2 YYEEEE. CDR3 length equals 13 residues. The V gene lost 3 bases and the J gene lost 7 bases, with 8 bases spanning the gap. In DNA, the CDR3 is TGTGCCAGCAGCTCGGGAAGGAATTCACCCCTCCACTTT. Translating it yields CASSSGRNSPLHF. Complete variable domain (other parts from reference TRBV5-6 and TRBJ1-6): DAGVTQSPTHLIKTRGQQVTLRCSPKSGHDTVSWYQQALGQGPQFIFQYYEEEERQRGNFPDRFSGHQFPNYSSELNVNALLLGDSALYLCASSSGRNSPLHFGNGTRLTVT.

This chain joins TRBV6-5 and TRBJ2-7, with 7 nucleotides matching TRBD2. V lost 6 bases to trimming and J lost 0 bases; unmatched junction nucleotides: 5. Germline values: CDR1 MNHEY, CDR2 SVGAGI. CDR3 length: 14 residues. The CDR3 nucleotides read TGTGCCAGCAGATCGGGGGGAAGCTCCTACGAGCAGTACTTC. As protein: CASRSGGSSYEQYF.

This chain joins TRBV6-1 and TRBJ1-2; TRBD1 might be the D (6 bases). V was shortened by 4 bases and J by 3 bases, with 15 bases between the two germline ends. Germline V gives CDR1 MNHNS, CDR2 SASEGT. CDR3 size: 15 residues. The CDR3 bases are TGTGCCAGCAGTGGCCAGGGGATGACTGACTATGGCTACACCTTC. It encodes CASSGQGMTDYGYTF.